This T cell receptor (beta chain) was documented in a study of T cell repertoires in cytomegalovirus infection. TCRdb re-derived calls from the reads in MiXCR, one entry per CDR3 protein. The data hold about 190,000 distinct CDR3 sequences, with roughly 28% observed a single time. This clonotype was recorded a few times. The CDR3 sequence is 14 residues long. CDR1 and CDR2 (germline): SGHNT, YYREEE (reference sequence). Trimming stripped 1 base from V and 0 bases from J, with 6 bases between. The chain employs TRBV5-4 and TRBJ2-3, with D maybe TRBD2 (6 bases). The material sequenced was PBMCs. The sequence derives from a human donor in good health (CMV status not recorded). Some clones in this sample may be carry-over from other donors' samples. The CDR3 DNA reads as TGTGCCAGCAGCTTGAGCGGGAGCACAGATACGCAGTATTTT. This encodes CASSLSGSTDTQYF.